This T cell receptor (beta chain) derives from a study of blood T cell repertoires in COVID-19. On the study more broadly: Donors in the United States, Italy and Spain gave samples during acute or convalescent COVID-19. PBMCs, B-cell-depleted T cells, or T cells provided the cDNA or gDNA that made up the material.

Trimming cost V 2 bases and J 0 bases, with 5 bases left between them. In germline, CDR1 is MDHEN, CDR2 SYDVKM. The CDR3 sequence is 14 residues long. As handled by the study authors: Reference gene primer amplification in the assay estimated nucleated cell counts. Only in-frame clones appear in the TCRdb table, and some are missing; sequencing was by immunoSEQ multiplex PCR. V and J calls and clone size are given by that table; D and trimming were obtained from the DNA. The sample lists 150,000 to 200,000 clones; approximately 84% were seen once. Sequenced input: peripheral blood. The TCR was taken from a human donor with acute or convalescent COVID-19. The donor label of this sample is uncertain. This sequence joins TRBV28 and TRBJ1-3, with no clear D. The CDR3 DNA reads TGTGCCAGCAGTTTACCGGTCTCTGGAAACACCATATATTTT. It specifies CASSLPVSGNTIYF.